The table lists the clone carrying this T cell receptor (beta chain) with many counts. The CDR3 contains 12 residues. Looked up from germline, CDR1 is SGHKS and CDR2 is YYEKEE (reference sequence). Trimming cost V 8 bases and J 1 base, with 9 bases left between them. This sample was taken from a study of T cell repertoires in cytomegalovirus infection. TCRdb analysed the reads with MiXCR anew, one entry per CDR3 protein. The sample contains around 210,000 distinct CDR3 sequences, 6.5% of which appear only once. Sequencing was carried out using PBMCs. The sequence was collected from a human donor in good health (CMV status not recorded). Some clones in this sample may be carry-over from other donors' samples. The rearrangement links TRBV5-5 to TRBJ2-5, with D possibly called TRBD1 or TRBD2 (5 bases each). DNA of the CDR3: TGTGCCAGTTCGGGGCCCCAAGAGACCCAGTACTTC. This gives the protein CASSGPQETQYF.